This T cell receptor (beta chain) is drawn from a study of STAT5B mutations in CD4+ large granular lymphocyte leukemia. Turning to the study itself: Healthy donors showed HLA-associated enrichment of the CDR3 'QG' motif.

Germline V lookup: CDR1 SGHAT, CDR2 FQDESV (reference sequence). CDR3 length: 12 amino acids. Trimming cost V 3 bases and J 0 bases, with 1 base left between them. The survey-level immunoSEQ assay was used. Measured with immunoSEQ multiplex PCR; TCRdb has only the in-frame clones, and not every one. The sample carries tens of thousands of clones, 70% to 75% recorded once. Healthy controls were blood donor buffy coats. Whole-study results and caveats: Without putative leukemic clones, patient CD4-sorted repertoires remained more clonal than healthy CD4+ repertoires.

Concerning this clone itself: Antigen specificity is unknown.

The sample taken for sequencing was CD4+ T cells from blood buffy coats. The chain has TRBV11-1 and TRBJ2-3; D not resolved. The TCR originated in a human donor in good health. The CDR3 DNA follows: TGTGCCAGCAGCTTTAGCACAGATACGCAGTATTTT. Translated: CASSFSTDTQYF.